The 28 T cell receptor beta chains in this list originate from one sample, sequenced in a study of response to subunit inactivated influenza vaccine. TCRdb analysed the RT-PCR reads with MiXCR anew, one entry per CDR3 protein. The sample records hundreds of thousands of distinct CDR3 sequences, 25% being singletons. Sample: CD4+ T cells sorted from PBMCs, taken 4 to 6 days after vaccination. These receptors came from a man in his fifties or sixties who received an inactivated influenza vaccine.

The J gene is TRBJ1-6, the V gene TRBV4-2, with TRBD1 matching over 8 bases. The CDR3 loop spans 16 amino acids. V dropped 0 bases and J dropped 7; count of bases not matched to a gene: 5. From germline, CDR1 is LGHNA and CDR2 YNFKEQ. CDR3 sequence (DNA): TGTGCCAGCAGCCAAGAGGACAGGGAAGGGAATTCACCCCTCCACTTT. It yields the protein CASSQEDREGNSPLHF.

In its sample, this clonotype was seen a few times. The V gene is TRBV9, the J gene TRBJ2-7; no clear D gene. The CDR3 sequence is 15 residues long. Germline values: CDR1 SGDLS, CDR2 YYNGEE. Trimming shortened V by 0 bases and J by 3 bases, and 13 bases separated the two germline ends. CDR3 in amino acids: CASSVGSPLNYEQYF. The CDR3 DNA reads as TGTGCCAGCAGCGTAGGCAGCCCCCTTAACTACGAGCAGTACTTC.

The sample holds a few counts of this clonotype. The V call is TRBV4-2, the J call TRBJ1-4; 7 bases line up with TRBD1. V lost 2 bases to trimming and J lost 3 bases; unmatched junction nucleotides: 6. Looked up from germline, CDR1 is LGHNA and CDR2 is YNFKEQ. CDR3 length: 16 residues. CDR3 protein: CASSQFAGTANEKLFF. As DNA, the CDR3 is TGTGCCAGCAGCCAATTCGCCGGGACAGCTAATGAAAAACTGTTTTTT.

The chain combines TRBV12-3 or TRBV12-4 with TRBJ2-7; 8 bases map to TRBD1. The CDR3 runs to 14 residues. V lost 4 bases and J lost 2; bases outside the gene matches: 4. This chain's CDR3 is CASSYRGEAYEQYF. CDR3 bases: TGTGCCAGCAGTTACAGGGGGGAAGCCTACGAGCAGTACTTC.

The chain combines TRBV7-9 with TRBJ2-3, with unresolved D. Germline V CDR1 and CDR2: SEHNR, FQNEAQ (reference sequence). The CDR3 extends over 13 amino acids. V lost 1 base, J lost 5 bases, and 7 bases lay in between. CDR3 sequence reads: CASSLVRGDTQYF. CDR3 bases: TGTGCCAGCAGCTTAGTACGAGGAGATACGCAGTATTTT.

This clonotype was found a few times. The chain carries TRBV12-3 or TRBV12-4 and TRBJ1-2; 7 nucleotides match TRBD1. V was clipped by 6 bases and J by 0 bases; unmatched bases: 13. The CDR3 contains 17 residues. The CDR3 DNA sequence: TGTGCCAGCAGACCTTCCGGGACAGCGCAAGCTAACTATGGCTACACCTTC. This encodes CASRPSGTAQANYGYTF.

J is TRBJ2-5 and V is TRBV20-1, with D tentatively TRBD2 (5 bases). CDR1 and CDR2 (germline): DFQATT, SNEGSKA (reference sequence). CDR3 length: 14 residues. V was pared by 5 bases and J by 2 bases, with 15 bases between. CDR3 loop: CSARAGGWQETQYF. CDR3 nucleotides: TGCAGTGCTCGAGCTGGAGGCTGGCAAGAGACCCAGTACTTC.

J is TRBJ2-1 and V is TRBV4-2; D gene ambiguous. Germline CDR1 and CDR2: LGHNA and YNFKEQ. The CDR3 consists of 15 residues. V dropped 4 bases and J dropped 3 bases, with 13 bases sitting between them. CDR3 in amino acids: CASSPGLLCYNEQFF. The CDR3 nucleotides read TGTGCCAGCAGCCCCGGGCTTCTCTGCTACAATGAGCAGTTCTTC.

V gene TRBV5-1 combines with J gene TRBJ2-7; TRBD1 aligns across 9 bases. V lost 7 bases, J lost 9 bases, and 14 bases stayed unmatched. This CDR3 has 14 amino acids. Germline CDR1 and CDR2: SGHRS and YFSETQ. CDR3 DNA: TGCGCCAGCGGCACCGGGACAGGGTCATCTAGGCAGTACTTC. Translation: CASGTGTGSSRQYF.

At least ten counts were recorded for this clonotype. DNA for the CDR3: TGCGCCAGCAGCCAAGGAGACTCGGATGGCTACACCTTC. This translates into CASSQGDSDGYTF. The rearrangement uses TRBV5-1 and TRBJ1-2; the D is unclear. Per the germline V gene, CDR1 is SGHRS and CDR2 is YFSETQ. V was trimmed by 4 bases and J by 6 bases, leaving 13 bases between them. This CDR3 region has 13 residues.

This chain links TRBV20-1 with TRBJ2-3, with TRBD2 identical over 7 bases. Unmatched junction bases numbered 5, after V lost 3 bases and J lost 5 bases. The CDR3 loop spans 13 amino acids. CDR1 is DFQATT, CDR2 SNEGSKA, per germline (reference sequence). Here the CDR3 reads CSARERGIDTQYF. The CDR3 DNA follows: TGCAGTGCTAGGGAGCGGGGAATAGATACGCAGTATTTT.

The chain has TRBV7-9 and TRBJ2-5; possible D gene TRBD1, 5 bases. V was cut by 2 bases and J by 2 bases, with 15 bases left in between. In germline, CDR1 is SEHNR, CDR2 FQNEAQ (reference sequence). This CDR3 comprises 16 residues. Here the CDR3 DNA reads TGTGCCAGCAGCTTACTCGTTCAGGGCCCACAAGAGACCCAGTACTTC. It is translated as CASSLLVQGPQETQYF. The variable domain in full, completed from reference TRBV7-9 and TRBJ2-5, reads DTGVSQNPRHKITKRGQNVTFRCDPISEHNRLYWYRQTLGQGPEFLTYFQNEAQLEKSRLLSDRFSAERPKGSFSTLEIQRTEQGDSAMYLCASSLLVQGPQETQYFGPGTRLLVL.

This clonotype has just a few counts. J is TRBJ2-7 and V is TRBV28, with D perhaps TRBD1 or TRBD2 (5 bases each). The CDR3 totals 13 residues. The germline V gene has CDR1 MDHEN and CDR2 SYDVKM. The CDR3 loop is CSAGTEGSYEQYF. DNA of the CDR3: TGTTCTGCCGGGACCGAAGGTTCCTACGAGCAGTACTTC.

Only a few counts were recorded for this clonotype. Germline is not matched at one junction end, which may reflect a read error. The CDR3 sequence is CASSLDGLAGGLETEYF. The CDR3 bases are TGCGCCAGCAGCTTGGACGGACTAGCGGGGGGGCTGGAGACCGAGTACTTC. The J gene is TRBJ2-5, the V gene TRBV5-1; 15 bases map to TRBD2. Looked up from germline, CDR1 is SGHRS and CDR2 is YFSETQ. The CDR3 loop spans 17 amino acids.

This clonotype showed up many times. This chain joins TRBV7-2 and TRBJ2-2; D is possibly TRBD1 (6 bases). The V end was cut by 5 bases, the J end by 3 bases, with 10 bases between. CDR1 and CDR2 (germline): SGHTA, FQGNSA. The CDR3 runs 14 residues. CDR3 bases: TGTGCCAGCAGCCCCTGGACAGACACCGGGGAGCTGTTTTTT. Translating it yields CASSPWTDTGELFF.

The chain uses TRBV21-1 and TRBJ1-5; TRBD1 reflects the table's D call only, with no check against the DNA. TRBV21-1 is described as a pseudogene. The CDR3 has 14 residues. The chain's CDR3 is CASSKRPRSQPQHF. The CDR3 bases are TGTGCCAGCAGCAAAAGGCCCCGGAGTCAGCCCCAGCATTTT.

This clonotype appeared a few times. CDR3 in amino acids: CASSQDGGNSPLHF. DNA of the CDR3: TGCGCCAGCAGCCAAGACGGGGGGAACTCACCCCTCCACTTT. V is TRBV4-3 and J is TRBJ1-6, with a weak D call TRBD1 (5 bases). The CDR3 sequence is 14 residues long. Germline-derived CDR1 and CDR2 are LGHNA and YSLEER. Trimming shortened V by 0 bases and J by 10 bases, and 10 bases separated the two germline ends.

The DNA of the CDR3 is TGTGCCAGCAGTTATGAGACTCTAGCCATGAAAGATACGCAGTATTTT. The encoded protein is CASSYETLAMKDTQYF. This rearrangement joins TRBV6-2 or TRBV6-3 to TRBJ2-3; perhaps TRBD2 as D (5 bases). Germline values: CDR1 MNHEY, CDR2 SVGEGT. Trimming took 3 bases from V and 5 from J, leaving 18 bases between them. The CDR3 is made up of 16 amino acids.

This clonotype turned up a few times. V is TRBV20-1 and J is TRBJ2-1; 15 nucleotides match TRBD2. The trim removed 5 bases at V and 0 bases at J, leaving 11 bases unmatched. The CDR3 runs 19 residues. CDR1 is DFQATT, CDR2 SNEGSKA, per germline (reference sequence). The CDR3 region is CSALIPGLAGGSSYNEQFF. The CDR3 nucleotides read TGCAGTGCTTTGATTCCGGGACTAGCGGGGGGTAGCTCCTACAATGAGCAGTTCTTC.

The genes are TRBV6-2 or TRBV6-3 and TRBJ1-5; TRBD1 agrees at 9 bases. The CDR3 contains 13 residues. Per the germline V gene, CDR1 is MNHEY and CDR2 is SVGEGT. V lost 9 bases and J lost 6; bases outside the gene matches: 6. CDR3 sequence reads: CASKDRGGQPQHF. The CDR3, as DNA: TGTGCCAGTAAGGACAGGGGCGGTCAGCCCCAGCATTTT.

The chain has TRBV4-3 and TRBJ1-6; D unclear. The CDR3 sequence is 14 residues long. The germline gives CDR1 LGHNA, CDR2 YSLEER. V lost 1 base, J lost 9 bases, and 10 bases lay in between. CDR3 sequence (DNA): TGCGCCAGCAGCCAAGTAGGGATTAGTTCACCCCTCCACTTT. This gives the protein CASSQVGISSPLHF.

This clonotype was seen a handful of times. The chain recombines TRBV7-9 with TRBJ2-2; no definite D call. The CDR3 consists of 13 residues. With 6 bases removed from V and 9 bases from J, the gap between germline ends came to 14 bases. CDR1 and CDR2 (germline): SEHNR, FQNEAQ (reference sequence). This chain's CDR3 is CASRNGVLRELFF. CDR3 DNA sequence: TGTGCCAGCAGGAACGGCGTCCTCCGGGAGCTGTTTTTT.

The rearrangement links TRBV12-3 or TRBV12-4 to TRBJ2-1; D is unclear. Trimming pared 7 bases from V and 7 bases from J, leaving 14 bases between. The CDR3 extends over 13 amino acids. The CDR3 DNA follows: TGTGCCAGCAAAACCAGCCTTCTAAATGAGCAGTTCTTC. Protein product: CASKTSLLNEQFF.

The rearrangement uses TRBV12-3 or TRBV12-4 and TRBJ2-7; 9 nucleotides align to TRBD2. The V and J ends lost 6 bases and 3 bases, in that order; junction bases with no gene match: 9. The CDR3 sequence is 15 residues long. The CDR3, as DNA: TGTGCCAGCAGCCTCATAGCGGGAGCTGTCTACGAGCAGTACTTC. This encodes CASSLIAGAVYEQYF.

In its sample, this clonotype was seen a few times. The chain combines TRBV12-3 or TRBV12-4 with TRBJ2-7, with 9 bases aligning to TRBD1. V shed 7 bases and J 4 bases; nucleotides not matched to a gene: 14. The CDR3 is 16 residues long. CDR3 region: CASTNHPGQGPYEQYF. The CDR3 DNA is TGTGCCAGCACCAACCACCCGGGACAGGGTCCATACGAGCAGTACTTC.

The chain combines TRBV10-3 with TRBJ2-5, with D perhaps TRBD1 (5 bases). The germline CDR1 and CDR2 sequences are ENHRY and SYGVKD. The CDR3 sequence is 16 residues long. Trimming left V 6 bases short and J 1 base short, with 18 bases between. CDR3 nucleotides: TGTGCCATCAGACCAGGCAGGGTGGCCTCCCAAGAGACCCAGTACTTC. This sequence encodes CAIRPGRVASQETQYF.

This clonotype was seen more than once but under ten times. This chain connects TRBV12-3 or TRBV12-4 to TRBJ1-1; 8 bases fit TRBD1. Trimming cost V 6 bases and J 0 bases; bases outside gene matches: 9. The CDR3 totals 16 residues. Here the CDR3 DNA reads TGTGCCAGCAGCCCTTGGACAGGGCCCCTGAACACTGAAGCTTTCTTT. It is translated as CASSPWTGPLNTEAFF.

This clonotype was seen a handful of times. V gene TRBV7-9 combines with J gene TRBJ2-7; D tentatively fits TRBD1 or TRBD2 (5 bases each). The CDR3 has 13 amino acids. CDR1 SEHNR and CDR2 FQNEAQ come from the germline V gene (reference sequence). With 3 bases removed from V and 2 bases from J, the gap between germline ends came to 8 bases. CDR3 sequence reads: CASSLWGTYEQYF. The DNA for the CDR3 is TGTGCCAGCAGCTTGTGGGGGACCTACGAGCAGTACTTC. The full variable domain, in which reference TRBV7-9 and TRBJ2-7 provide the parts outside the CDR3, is DTGVSQNPRHKITKRGQNVTFRCDPISEHNRLYWYRQTLGQGPEFLTYFQNEAQLEKSRLLSDRFSAERPKGSFSTLEIQRTEQGDSAMYLCASSLWGTYEQYFGPGTRLTVT.